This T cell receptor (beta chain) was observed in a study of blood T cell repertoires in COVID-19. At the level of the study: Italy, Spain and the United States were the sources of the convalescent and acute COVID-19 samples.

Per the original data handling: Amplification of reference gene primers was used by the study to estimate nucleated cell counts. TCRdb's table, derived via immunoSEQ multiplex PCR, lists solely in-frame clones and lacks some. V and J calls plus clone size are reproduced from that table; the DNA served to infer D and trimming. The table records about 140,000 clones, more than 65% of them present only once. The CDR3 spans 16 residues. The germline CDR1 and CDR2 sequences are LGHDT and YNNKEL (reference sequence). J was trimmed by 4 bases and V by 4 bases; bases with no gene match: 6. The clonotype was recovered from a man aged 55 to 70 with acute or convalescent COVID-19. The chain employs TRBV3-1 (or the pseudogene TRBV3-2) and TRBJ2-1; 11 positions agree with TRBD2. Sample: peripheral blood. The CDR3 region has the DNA TGTGCCAGCAGCCGGGGACTAGCGGCCAGATACAATGAGCAGTTCTTC. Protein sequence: CASSRGLAARYNEQFF.